These 7 T cell receptor beta chains originate from one sample sequenced in a study of blood T cell repertoires in COVID-19. Repertoires were generated with immunoSEQ multiplex PCR, while TCRdb's copy carries only in-frame clones and drops some. This sample yields 200,000 to 250,000 clones, of which over 80% are seen a single time; around 5.4% belongs to the top ten. The sample was peripheral blood. The receptors were gathered from a human donor in a cohort sampled during active COVID-19.

This chain's CDR3 is CASSQCVVVAYSGNQPQHF. CDR3 nucleotides: TGCGCCAGCAGTCAATGCGTGGTTGTTGCTTATAGTGGCAATCAGCCCCAGCATTTT. This sequence joins TRBV23-1 and TRBJ1-5; D call uncertain. TRBV23-1 belongs to the ORF category, with a function that is uncertain. The CDR3 totals 19 residues. The V end was cut by 1 base, the J end by 2 bases, with 21 bases between.

This clone was seen a few times. This rearrangement joins TRBV11-2 to TRBJ1-2; D is uncertain. The germline gives CDR1 SGHAT, CDR2 FQNNGV. Trimming stripped 1 base from V and 4 bases from J, with 7 bases between. The CDR3 consists of 13 residues. CDR3 bases: TGTGCCAGCAGCTTAGTTCCGGTCTATGGCTACACCTTC. It encodes CASSLVPVYGYTF.

This clone was observed a single time. The chain employs TRBV5-4 and TRBJ2-5, with 8 bases lining up with TRBD2. Unmatched junction bases numbered 8, after V lost 2 bases and J lost 2 bases. CDR3 length: 16 amino acids. The germline V gene has CDR1 SGHNT and CDR2 YYREEE (reference sequence). For the CDR3, the DNA is TGTGCCAGCAGCTTACGAACGGGAGGGCCGCAAGAGACCCAGTACTTC. Protein sequence: CASSLRTGGPQETQYF.

The chain couples TRBV6-5 to TRBJ1-2, with D possibly matching TRBD1 (5 bases). Germline CDR1 is MNHEY and CDR2 is SVGAGI. Trimming took off 5 bases at V and 3 bases at J, with 7 bases between the two ends. CDR3 size: 12 residues. In nucleotides, the CDR3 is TGTGCCAGCAGTCGACAGTACTATGGCTACACCTTC. This gives the protein CASSRQYYGYTF.

The J gene is TRBJ2-4, the V gene TRBV3-1 (or the pseudogene TRBV3-2); a weak D match, TRBD2 (7 bases). The CDR3 extends over 13 amino acids. Germline V CDR1 and CDR2: LGHDT, YNNKEL (reference sequence). Trimming removed 3 bases at V and 6 bases at J, with 9 bases between. The CDR3 DNA is TGTGCCAGCAGCCAGGGGGGGCGAAACATTCAGTACTTC. Translation: CASSQGGRNIQYF.

V gene TRBV7-3 combines with J gene TRBJ2-3; 9 bases align to TRBD2. The CDR3 is 16 amino acids. The germline V gene has CDR1 SGHTA and CDR2 FQGTGA. V lost 4 bases to trimming and J lost 0 bases; unmatched junction nucleotides: 5. This CDR3 is CASSSGLAKSTDTQYF. The CDR3 DNA reads as TGTGCCAGCAGCTCCGGACTAGCGAAGAGCACAGATACGCAGTATTTT.

This sequence joins TRBV18 and TRBJ2-7; 11 bases are shared with TRBD2. The CDR3 covers 13 residues. Germline V gives CDR1 KGHSH, CDR2 LQKENI. With 6 bases clipped from V and 7 bases from J, the junction kept 5 bases outside the gene matches. The CDR3 DNA is TGTGCCAGCTCCCCGGGACTAGCGGATGAGCAGTACTTC. Translation: CASSPGLADEQYF.